The text below deals with one T cell receptor beta chain. TCRdb's table, derived via immunoSEQ multiplex PCR, lists solely in-frame clones and lacks some. The table includes fewer than 5,500 clones, over 75% detected once. The data were taken from a study of T cells in lung cancer brain metastases. Patients had resection for synchronous oligometastatic disease or delayed recurrence of a solitary brain metastasis. Roughly 5 deparaffinized, unstained about 10 um sections supplied tumor areas macrodissected using marked H&E slides as a guide. Germline trimming cut 3 bases from V and 5 bases from J; bases unmatched to any gene: 6. This CDR3 is built from 15 residues. CDR1 SNHLY and CDR2 FYNNEI come from the germline V gene.

This clonotype originated in a woman in her forties or fifties with non-small cell lung cancer. Sequences were obtained from tumor tissue from the primary lung tumor. The chain employs TRBV2 and TRBJ2-1; TRBD2 matches 8 bases. The DNA for the CDR3 is TGTGCCAGCAGTGATCCGGGAGGGGTGGACAATGAGCAGTTCTTC. It specifies CASSDPGGVDNEQFF.